This T cell receptor (beta chain) was profiled in a study of vaccination and CD4 T cells after COVID-19. The wider study: The authors exposed cells to overlapping spike peptides derived from SARS-CoV-2, HCoV-NL63, HCoV-OC43 and HCoV-229E.

An Oncomine TCR Beta short-read assay was used to sequence the DNA from cultured CD4+ T cells. Each CDR3 protein is one row after TCRdb ran MiXCR on the PCR reads. Altogether approximately 19,000 distinct CDR3 sequences are present, 60% to 70% being singletons, with the ten largest covering around 8%. In this sample, this clonotype turned up a few times. Its specificity is not known. Documented treatment: roughly 10-day PBMC culture with coronavirus spike peptide pools or control peptides (ViraFEST assay). ViraFEST expanded antigen-specific T cells with peptide pools, then sequenced TCRs. Peptide pools at 8 to 10 ug/ml stimulated under 2.5 million PBMCs per well with 10 IU/ml IL-2. Fresh medium (containing IL-2) replaced half the medium on days 3 and 7. Trimming shortened V by 5 bases and J by 9 bases, and 17 bases separated the two germline ends. This CDR3 region has 14 residues.

The TCR sequence derives from a human donor who had recovered from COVID-19. The sequencing input was CD4+ T cells from blood, cultured in vitro. The V call is TRBV12-3 or TRBV12-4, the J call TRBJ1-5; possibly TRBD1 for D (5 bases). The CDR3 nucleotides read TGTGCCAGCAGTCTTGGGGGTGGTTCGCGGCCCCAGCATTTT. Protein: CASSLGGGSRPQHF.